A selection of T cell receptor beta chains follows, all from one sample in a study of chemoradiotherapy in HPV16-positive cancers. The protocol was immunoSEQ multiplex PCR, while the TCRdb copy is restricted to in-frame clones and leaves out a portion. The sample has roughly 20,000 clones; roughly 84% are singletons. Sequenced here: blood, sampled from a patient who underwent chemoradiotherapy. The receptors were gathered from a human donor with HPV-associated anogenital cancer. Both conserved end residues are part of each CDR3. Each record gives: V gene, clone size, D gene, J gene, CDR3 DNA, CDR3 protein. A D gene is named only where the DNA matches it firmly. Clone size appears in some rows only: once, few, many, or a class for an expanded clone.

TRBV9	NA	TRBD1	TRBJ1-3	TGTGCCAGCAGCGTGGGGACAGGGACTTTTGGAAACACCATATATTTT	CASSVGTGTFGNTIYF
TRBV18	NA	TRBD1	TRBJ1-1	TGTGCCAGCTCACCCCGACAGGGGGTGAACACTGAAGCTTTCTTT	CASSPRQGVNTEAFF
TRBV12-5	NA	TRBD1	TRBJ2-5	TGTGCTAGTGGTTGGGGCAGGGGGCTAGTTGAGACCCAGTACTTC	CASGWGRGLVETQYF
TRBV9	NA	NA	TRBJ1-1	TGTGCCAGCAGCGGACGGGGGGATGAAGCTTTCTTT	CASSGRGDEAFF
TRBV7-9	NA	NA	TRBJ2-7	TGTGCCAGCAGCTTAGTTGGGGGGACCTACGAGCAGTACTTC	CASSLVGGTYEQYF
TRBV6-1	NA	NA	TRBJ2-5	TGTGCCAGCACCAGGGCCGTCGGGGAGACCCAGTACTTC	CASTRAVGETQYF
TRBV6-5	NA	NA	TRBJ1-5	TGTGCCAGCAGGGACCGGGGTGGCAATCAGCCCCAGCATTTT	CASRDRGGNQPQHF
TRBV5-1	NA	NA	TRBJ1-5	TGCGCCAGCAGCTGGGGGACGTCTACAAGAGGCAATCAGCCCCAGCATTTT	CASSWGTSTRGNQPQHF
TRBV11-2	few	NA	TRBJ2-7	TGTGCCAGCAGCTTAGTCACAGAATACGAGCAGTACTTC	CASSLVTEYEQYF
TRBV19	NA	TRBD2	TRBJ2-7	TGTGCCAGTAGTATGGCGGGGGGGAGGTACGAGCAGTACTTC	CASSMAGGRYEQYF
TRBV7-7	few	NA	TRBJ1-1	TGTGCTAGCAGCTTGGATAAGAACACTGAAGCTTTCTTT	CASSLDKNTEAFF
TRBV5-6	NA	NA	TRBJ2-5	TGTGCCCGAGGGAGGGGGGGCCGAGAAGAGACCCAGTACTTC	CARGRGGREETQYF
TRBV19	NA	TRBD1	TRBJ1-2	TGTGCCATAGGGACAGGCAACTATGGCTACACCTTC	CAIGTGNYGYTF
TRBV28	NA	NA	TRBJ1-5	TGTGCCAGCAGTTTTTTTTTCAGAGTCCTACCCACTGGGGAGCTCCAACGTCAGCCCCAGCATTTT	CASSFFFRVLPTGELQRQPQHF
TRBV6-1	NA	NA	TRBJ1-2	TGTGCCAGCAGTGACCATTTACAGGGCGATGGCTATGGCTACACCTTC	CASSDHLQGDGYGYTF
TRBV5-6	NA	NA	TRBJ1-1	TGTGCCAGCAGCTGGGCCGGGACGGCGAACACTGAAGCTTTCTTT	CASSWAGTANTEAFF
TRBV5-4	few	NA	TRBJ1-1	TGTGCCAGCAGCTTGGCAGGGCCTAACACTGAAGCTTTCTTT	CASSLAGPNTEAFF
TRBV11-1	once	NA	TRBJ2-5	TGTGCCAGCAGCTTATCATCTACCCAGGGGTTGGGGACCCAGTACTTC	CASSLSSTQGLGTQYF
TRBV10-2	NA	NA	TRBJ2-5	TGCGCCAGCAGTGAGGCCAGGTGGGCCGGGCAAGAGACCCAGTACTTC	CASSEARWAGQETQYF
TRBV19	NA	TRBD1	TRBJ1-5	TGTGCCAGTAGTATGGCGGGACAGGGCAATCAGCCCCAGCATTTT	CASSMAGQGNQPQHF
TRBV5-1	NA	TRBD1	TRBJ1-2	TGCGCCAGCAGCTTGGCGGGGGACAGCGATAACTATGGCTACACCTTC	CASSLAGDSDNYGYTF
TRBV19	few	NA	TRBJ1-6	TGTGCCAGTAGCCCAGGGGAAGTATCACCCCTCCACTTT	CASSPGEVSPLHF
TRBV6-1	NA	TRBD1	TRBJ1-6	TGTGCCAGCAGTGCGTCCGCCGGGACAGAGTCACCACCACCCCTCCACTTT	CASSASAGTESPPPLHF
TRBV6-5	NA	TRBD1	TRBJ1-4	TGTGCCAGCAGCGAACCAGGACAGGGGGGTGAAAAACTGTTTTTT	CASSEPGQGGEKLFF
TRBV2	NA	NA	TRBJ2-7	TGTGCCAGCAGTGACGCAGGGAGCGGAACCTACGAGCAGTACTTC	CASSDAGSGTYEQYF
TRBV4-2	NA	NA	TRBJ2-7	TGTGCCAGCAGCGATAACAGGGTCTACGAGCAGTACTTC	CASSDNRVYEQYF
TRBV19	NA	NA	TRBJ1-5	TGTGCCAGTAGTATAGGGGAGAATCAGCCCCAGCATTTT	CASSIGENQPQHF
TRBV5-6	NA	NA	TRBJ2-5	TGTGCCAGCAGCTCCTTGTTTAGGGGGTTAGGGGAGACCCAGTACTTC	CASSSLFRGLGETQYF
TRBV13	once	TRBD1	TRBJ1-3	TGTGCCAGCAGCTCTGGGACAGGGTCTGGAAACACCATATATTTT	CASSSGTGSGNTIYF
TRBV15	NA	NA	TRBJ2-1	TGTGCCACCAGCAGAGGGTCGGGAGAATGGACCACCTACAATGAGCAGTTCTTC	CATSRGSGEWTTYNEQFF
TRBV4-3	NA	NA	TRBJ2-1	TGCGCCAGCAGCCAAGATTTAGCGCGGGAGCAGTTCTTC	CASSQDLAREQFF
TRBV6-4	few	NA	TRBJ1-5	TGTGCCAGTTCGGGCCGGCGTAAGCCCCAGCATTTT	CASSGRRKPQHF
TRBV5-1	NA	NA	TRBJ2-5	TGCGCCAGCAGCTGGGCCGAACTGCCCCAAGAGACCCAGTACTTC	CASSWAELPQETQYF
TRBV27	NA	NA	TRBJ1-2	TGTGCCAGCAGTTACGGGAAAAGATATGGCTACACCTTC	CASSYGKRYGYTF